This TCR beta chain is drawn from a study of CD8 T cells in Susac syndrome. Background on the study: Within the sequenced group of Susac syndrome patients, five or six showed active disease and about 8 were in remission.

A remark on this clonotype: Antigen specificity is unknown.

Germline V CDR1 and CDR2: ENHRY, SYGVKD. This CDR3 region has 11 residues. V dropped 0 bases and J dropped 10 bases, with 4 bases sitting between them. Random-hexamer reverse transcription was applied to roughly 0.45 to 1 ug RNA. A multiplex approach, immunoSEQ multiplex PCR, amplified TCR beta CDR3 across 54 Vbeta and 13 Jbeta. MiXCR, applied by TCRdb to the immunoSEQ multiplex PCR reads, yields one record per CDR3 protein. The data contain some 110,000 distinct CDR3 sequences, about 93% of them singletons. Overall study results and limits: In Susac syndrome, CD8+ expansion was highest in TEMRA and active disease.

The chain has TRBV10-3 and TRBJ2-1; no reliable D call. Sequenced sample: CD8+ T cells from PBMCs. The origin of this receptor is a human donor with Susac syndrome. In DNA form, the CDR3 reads TGTGCCATCAGTGAGTCGAAAGAGCAGTTCTTC. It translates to CAISESKEQFF.